These 5 T cell receptor beta chains were all obtained from the same sample, sequenced in a study of blood T cell repertoires in COVID-19. The data were produced by immunoSEQ multiplex PCR, yet TCRdb's version contains in-frame clones alone and is incomplete. The table lists some 230,000 clones, roughly four fifths of them singletons, with under 1.5% in the top ten. Material: PBMCs or T cells enriched from blood (not recorded which). Receptors originate from a woman aged 40-49 years with acute COVID-19.

V gene TRBV7-9 combines with J gene TRBJ2-2; possible D gene TRBD2, 6 bases. CDR3 size: 15 residues. Trimming removed 1 base from V and 4 bases from J, with 10 bases in between. Per the germline V gene, CDR1 is SEHNR and CDR2 is FQNEAQ (reference sequence). The DNA of the CDR3 is TGTGCCAGCAGCTTAGGGCGGGACCGCACCGGGGAGCTGTTTTTT. Amino acid sequence: CASSLGRDRTGELFF.

The chain links TRBV24-1 to TRBJ1-2, with a possible D match to TRBD1 (6 bases). V was cut by 5 bases and J by 4 bases, with 16 bases left in between. This CDR3 has 15 residues. Germline V CDR1 and CDR2: KGHDR, SFDVKD. CDR3 DNA sequence: TGTGCCACCAGTGCCTCTACAGGGTTCGGCTATGGCTACACCTTC. As protein: CATSASTGFGYGYTF.

The rearrangement joins TRBV3-1 (or the pseudogene TRBV3-2) to TRBJ1-5; a weak D match, TRBD1 (5 bases). Germline V CDR1 and CDR2: LGHDT, YNNKEL (reference sequence). CDR3 length: 12 residues. The V gene lost 9 bases and the J gene lost 6 bases, with 12 bases spanning the gap. The CDR3 protein is CASQQGGQPQHF. In DNA, the CDR3 is TGTGCCAGTCAGCAGGGCGGTCAGCCCCAGCATTTT.

V and J are TRBV11-1 and TRBJ2-1; the D gene is possibly TRBD1 (5 bases). Per the germline V gene, CDR1 is SGHAT and CDR2 is FQDESV (reference sequence). The CDR3 loop spans 13 amino acids. Trimming stripped 4 bases from V and 7 bases from J, with 11 bases between. The CDR3 spells CASSSSGWNEQFF. As DNA, the CDR3 is TGTGCCAGCAGCTCCTCAGGGTGGAATGAGCAGTTCTTC.

The CDR3 bases are TGTGCCAGCAGCAGGCCCGGGACAGGGGGGGAGACCCAGTACTTC. This gives the protein CASSRPGTGGETQYF. The chain joins TRBV3-1 (or the pseudogene TRBV3-2) to TRBJ2-5, with 11 bases identical to TRBD1. Per germline, CDR1 LGHDT and CDR2 YNNKEL (reference sequence). V was clipped by 5 bases and J by 5 bases; unmatched bases: 7. The CDR3 is 15 residues long.